These T cell receptor beta chains were read from a single sample in a study of blood T cell repertoires in COVID-19. Measured with immunoSEQ multiplex PCR; TCRdb has only the in-frame clones, and not every one. Among around 100,000 clones listed, around four fifths were seen once. The source material was peripheral blood. The receptor set was obtained from a man aged 50 to 59 with active or convalescent COVID-19. The CDR3 runs from the conserved cysteine through the conserved F or W. A D gene is named only where the DNA matches it firmly. Size values are once, few and many counts, or a class for expanded clones, and some rows have none.

clone size: NA
J gene: TRBJ2-3
D gene: TRBD1
V gene: TRBV7-6
CDR3 length: 17
CDR3 DNA: TGTGCCAGCAGCCCGGGGACAGGGGGTATAATACCAGATACGCAGTATTTT
CDR3 protein: CASSPGTGGIIPDTQYF

clone size: NA
J gene: TRBJ2-7
D gene: TRBD2
V gene: TRBV5-4
CDR3 length: 15
CDR3 DNA: TGTGCCAGCAGCTTCGGACTAGCGGGTACCTACGAGCAGTACTTC
CDR3 protein: CASSFGLAGTYEQYF

clone size: NA
J gene: TRBJ2-2
D gene: NA
V gene: TRBV2
CDR3 length: 13
CDR3 DNA: TGTGCCAGCAGCGTACAGGTCACCGGGGAGCTGTTTTTT
CDR3 protein: CASSVQVTGELFF

clone size: once
J gene: TRBJ2-1
D gene: TRBD2
V gene: TRBV7-2
CDR3 length: 17
CDR3 DNA: TGTGCCAGCAGCTCCTTGACTAGCGGGAGGTTTATGGGTGAGCAGTTCTTC
CDR3 protein: CASSSLTSGRFMGEQFF

clone size: NA
J gene: TRBJ2-2
D gene: NA
V gene: TRBV6-5
CDR3 length: 14
CDR3 DNA: TGTGCCAGCAGCCGGGACTTCAACACCGGGGAGCTGTTTTTT
CDR3 protein: CASSRDFNTGELFF

clone size: NA
J gene: TRBJ2-5
D gene: TRBD2
V gene: TRBV6-4
CDR3 length: 15
CDR3 DNA: TGTGCCAGCAGCGAGACTAGCGGGGGTCAAGAGACCCAGTACTTC
CDR3 protein: CASSETSGGQETQYF

clone size: NA
J gene: TRBJ2-3
D gene: NA
V gene: TRBV27
CDR3 length: 12
CDR3 DNA: TGTGCCAGCAGCTCTGGGCCCGATACGCAGTATTTT
CDR3 protein: CASSSGPDTQYF

clone size: few
J gene: TRBJ1-2
D gene: TRBD1
V gene: TRBV27
CDR3 length: 14
CDR3 DNA: TGTGCCAGCGGACTAAATCAGGGGGTCGGAGGCTACACCTTC
CDR3 protein: CASGLNQGVGGYTF

clone size: NA
J gene: TRBJ2-1
D gene: TRBD1
V gene: TRBV19
CDR3 length: 15
CDR3 DNA: TGTGCCAGTAGTGGTACAGGGGGTTTCGGGAATGAGCAGTTCTTC
CDR3 protein: CASSGTGGFGNEQFF

clone size: NA
J gene: TRBJ1-1
D gene: NA
V gene: TRBV13
CDR3 length: 14
CDR3 DNA: TGTGCCAGCAGCTTAGGTTCGCCGGGATCTGAAGCTTTCTTT
CDR3 protein: CASSLGSPGSEAFF

clone size: NA
J gene: TRBJ2-3
D gene: NA
V gene: TRBV10-2
CDR3 length: 16
CDR3 DNA: TGCGCCAGCAGTACGAGGAGTTCTCCCCCCACAGATACGCAGTATTTT
CDR3 protein: CASSTRSSPPTDTQYF

clone size: NA
J gene: TRBJ1-1
D gene: NA
V gene: TRBV27
CDR3 length: 14
CDR3 DNA: TGTGCCAGCAGTTCGAGACAGGCGCACACTGAAGCTTTCTTT
CDR3 protein: CASSSRQAHTEAFF

clone size: NA
J gene: TRBJ1-4
D gene: NA
V gene: TRBV19
CDR3 length: 14
CDR3 DNA: TGTGCCAGTAGTATGAGGGGGTTGGGTGAAAAACTGTTTTTT
CDR3 protein: CASSMRGLGEKLFF

clone size: NA
J gene: TRBJ1-1
D gene: NA
V gene: TRBV29-1
CDR3 length: 14
CDR3 DNA: TGCAGCGTAGCTCGAGGGGGAGCAGAAACTGAAGCTTTCTTT
CDR3 protein: CSVARGGAETEAFF

clone size: NA
J gene: TRBJ2-7
D gene: TRBD1
V gene: TRBV10-3
CDR3 length: 15
CDR3 DNA: TGTGCCATCAGTGTAAAGGGACAGGGGGCCTACGAGCAGTACTTC
CDR3 protein: CAISVKGQGAYEQYF

clone size: NA
J gene: TRBJ2-3
D gene: TRBD2
V gene: TRBV3-1/TRBV3-2
CDR3 length: 15
CDR3 DNA: TGTGCCAGCAGCCGCGGACTAGCGGGCACAGATACGCAGTATTTT
CDR3 protein: CASSRGLAGTDTQYF

clone size: NA
J gene: TRBJ1-5
D gene: TRBD1
V gene: TRBV9
CDR3 length: 15
CDR3 DNA: TGTGCCAGCAGCCTTTCGGGACAGGGTGGTCAGCCCCAGCATTTT
CDR3 protein: CASSLSGQGGQPQHF

clone size: NA
J gene: TRBJ1-1
D gene: NA
V gene: TRBV5-1
CDR3 length: 16
CDR3 DNA: TGCGCCAGCAGCTTGGGTGCAGGGGCCGGGTACACTGAAGCTTTCTTT
CDR3 protein: CASSLGAGAGYTEAFF

clone size: NA
J gene: TRBJ2-1
D gene: NA
V gene: TRBV7-8
CDR3 length: 14
CDR3 DNA: TGTGCCAGCAGCGAGATTAGGGGGTACAATGAGCAGTTCTTC
CDR3 protein: CASSEIRGYNEQFF

clone size: NA
J gene: TRBJ1-2
D gene: TRBD1
V gene: TRBV6-5
CDR3 length: 15
CDR3 DNA: TGTGCCAGCAGTAAGGACAGGGGGCTCGGCTATGGCTACACCTTC
CDR3 protein: CASSKDRGLGYGYTF

clone size: NA
J gene: TRBJ2-7
D gene: TRBD1
V gene: TRBV19
CDR3 length: 13
CDR3 DNA: TGTGCCAGTAGCTCACAGGGGGAGTACGAGCAGTACTTC
CDR3 protein: CASSSQGEYEQYF

clone size: NA
J gene: TRBJ1-5
D gene: NA
V gene: TRBV24-1
CDR3 length: 14
CDR3 DNA: TGTGCCACCAGTGATTTTTCGGGATACCAGCCCCAGCATTTT
CDR3 protein: CATSDFSGYQPQHF

clone size: once
J gene: TRBJ1-1
D gene: TRBD1
V gene: TRBV12-3/TRBV12-4
CDR3 length: 13
CDR3 DNA: TGTGCCAGCAGGGGAGCAGGGGGCACTGAAGCTTTCTTT
CDR3 protein: CASRGAGGTEAFF

clone size: NA
J gene: TRBJ2-5
D gene: NA
V gene: TRBV14
CDR3 length: 14
CDR3 DNA: TGTGCCAGCAGCCAAGTTTACCGGGAAGAGACCCAGTACTTC
CDR3 protein: CASSQVYREETQYF

clone size: NA
J gene: TRBJ2-3
D gene: TRBD2
V gene: TRBV9
CDR3 length: 16
CDR3 DNA: TGTGCCAGCAGCGTTAATAGCGGGGATAGCACAGATACGCAGTATTTT
CDR3 protein: CASSVNSGDSTDTQYF

clone size: NA
J gene: TRBJ2-4
D gene: NA
V gene: TRBV6-5
CDR3 length: 14
CDR3 DNA: TGTGCCAGCAGCCAACAGGGAGCCAAAAACATTCAGTACTTC
CDR3 protein: CASSQQGAKNIQYF

clone size: NA
J gene: TRBJ1-3
D gene: TRBD1
V gene: TRBV18
CDR3 length: 15
CDR3 DNA: TGTGCCAGCTCAGGTCAACAGGGGTCTGGAAACACCATATATTTT
CDR3 protein: CASSGQQGSGNTIYF

clone size: NA
J gene: TRBJ2-7
D gene: TRBD1
V gene: TRBV11-3
CDR3 length: 15
CDR3 DNA: TGTGCCAGCAGCGACACAGGGGGACCCTCCTACGAGCAGTACTTC
CDR3 protein: CASSDTGGPSYEQYF

clone size: few
J gene: TRBJ2-3
D gene: TRBD1
V gene: TRBV5-1
CDR3 length: 15
CDR3 DNA: TGCGCCAGCAGTTCCCTTGGGACAGGGGTAGATACGCAGTATTTT
CDR3 protein: CASSSLGTGVDTQYF

clone size: NA
J gene: TRBJ2-7
D gene: TRBD2
V gene: TRBV7-6
CDR3 length: 12
CDR3 DNA: TGTGCCAGCAGCTTAGGCGGGGGAGAGCAGTACTTC
CDR3 protein: CASSLGGGEQYF

clone size: NA
J gene: TRBJ1-6
D gene: NA
V gene: TRBV19
CDR3 length: 14
CDR3 DNA: TGTGCCGCCCGACAGAGCTCCTATAATTCACCCCTCCACTTT
CDR3 protein: CAARQSSYNSPLHF

clone size: NA
J gene: TRBJ2-5
D gene: NA
V gene: TRBV11-2
CDR3 length: 16
CDR3 DNA: TGTGCCAGCAGCAAAACACCTCAGGTGGAGGAAGAGACCCAGTACTTC
CDR3 protein: CASSKTPQVEEETQYF

clone size: NA
J gene: TRBJ2-3
D gene: NA
V gene: TRBV29-1
CDR3 length: 15
CDR3 DNA: TGCAGCGTTGATAACCTAGCGAGAAACACAGATACGCAGTATTTT
CDR3 protein: CSVDNLARNTDTQYF

clone size: NA
J gene: TRBJ1-5
D gene: TRBD1
V gene: TRBV19
CDR3 length: 16
CDR3 DNA: TGTGCCAGTAGTATCCTTCCGGGACAGGGTCGTCAGCCCCAGCATTTT
CDR3 protein: CASSILPGQGRQPQHF

clone size: NA
J gene: TRBJ2-7
D gene: TRBD2
V gene: TRBV9
CDR3 length: 14
CDR3 DNA: TGTGCCAGCAGCGAACATAGTAGCGGGAGAGAGCAGTACTTC
CDR3 protein: CASSEHSSGREQYF

clone size: NA
J gene: TRBJ2-3
D gene: NA
V gene: TRBV4-1
CDR3 length: 13
CDR3 DNA: TGCGCCAGCAGCCAAGACAAAACAGATACGCAGTATTTT
CDR3 protein: CASSQDKTDTQYF

clone size: NA
J gene: TRBJ1-5
D gene: NA
V gene: TRBV4-1
CDR3 length: 14
CDR3 DNA: TGCGCCAGCAGCCAAGTACAGCTTAATCAGCCCCAGCATTTT
CDR3 protein: CASSQVQLNQPQHF

clone size: NA
J gene: TRBJ2-7
D gene: TRBD2
V gene: TRBV6-2/TRBV6-3
CDR3 length: 16
CDR3 DNA: TGTGCCAGCACCCCAACCGGACTAGCCGTGGCCTACGAGCAGTACTTC
CDR3 protein: CASTPTGLAVAYEQYF

clone size: NA
J gene: TRBJ2-7
D gene: TRBD2
V gene: TRBV3-1/TRBV3-2
CDR3 length: 15
CDR3 DNA: TGTGCCAGCAGCCACCTAGCGGGAAGCTCCTACGAGCAGTACTTC
CDR3 protein: CASSHLAGSSYEQYF

clone size: NA
J gene: TRBJ2-3
D gene: TRBD2
V gene: TRBV29-1
CDR3 length: 14
CDR3 DNA: TGCAGCGTTCTAGCGGGAGCCAGCACAGATACGCAGTATTTT
CDR3 protein: CSVLAGASTDTQYF

clone size: NA
J gene: TRBJ1-6
D gene: NA
V gene: TRBV6-1
CDR3 length: 16
CDR3 DNA: TGTGCCAGCAGTGAATACAGTGGGTTGTCGCATTCACCCCTCCACTTT
CDR3 protein: CASSEYSGLSHSPLHF